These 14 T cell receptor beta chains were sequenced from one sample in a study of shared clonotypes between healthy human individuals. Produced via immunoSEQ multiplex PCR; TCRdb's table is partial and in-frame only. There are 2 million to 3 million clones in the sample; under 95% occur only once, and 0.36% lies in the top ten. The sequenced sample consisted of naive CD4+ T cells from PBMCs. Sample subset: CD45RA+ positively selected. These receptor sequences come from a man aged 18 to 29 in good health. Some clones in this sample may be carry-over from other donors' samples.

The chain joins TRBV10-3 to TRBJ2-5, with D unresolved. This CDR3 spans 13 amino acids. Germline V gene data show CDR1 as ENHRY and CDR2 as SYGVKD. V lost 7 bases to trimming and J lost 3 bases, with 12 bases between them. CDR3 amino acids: CAINIGPEETQYF. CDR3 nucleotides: TGTGCCATCAATATAGGCCCTGAAGAGACCCAGTACTTC.

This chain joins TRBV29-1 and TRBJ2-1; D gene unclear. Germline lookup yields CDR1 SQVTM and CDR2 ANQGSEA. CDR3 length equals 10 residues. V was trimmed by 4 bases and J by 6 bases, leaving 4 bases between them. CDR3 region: CSVGGNEQFF. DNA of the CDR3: TGCAGCGTTGGTGGCAATGAGCAGTTCTTC.

CDR3 in DNA: TGCGCCAGCAGTCGGGTGAATCAGGGTGATACTGAAGCTTTCTTT. This gives the protein CASSRVNQGDTEAFF. This rearrangement joins TRBV5-1 to TRBJ1-1; D is perhaps TRBD1 (5 bases). The V gene's germline CDR1 is SGHRS and CDR2 YFSETQ. V was shortened by 5 bases and J by 5 bases, with 19 bases between the two germline ends. This CDR3 contains 15 residues.

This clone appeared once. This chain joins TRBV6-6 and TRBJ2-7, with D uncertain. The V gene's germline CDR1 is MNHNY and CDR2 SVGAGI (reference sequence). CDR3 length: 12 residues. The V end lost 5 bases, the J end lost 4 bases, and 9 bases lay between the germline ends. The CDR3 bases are TGTGCCAGCAGTCCGACTGCGTACGAGCAGTACTTC. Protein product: CASSPTAYEQYF.

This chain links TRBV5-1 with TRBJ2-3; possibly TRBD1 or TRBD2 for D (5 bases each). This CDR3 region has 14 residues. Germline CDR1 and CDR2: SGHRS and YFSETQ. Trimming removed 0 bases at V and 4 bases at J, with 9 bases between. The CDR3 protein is CASSLEGSSDTQYF. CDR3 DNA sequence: TGCGCCAGCAGCTTGGAGGGGAGCTCAGATACGCAGTATTTT.

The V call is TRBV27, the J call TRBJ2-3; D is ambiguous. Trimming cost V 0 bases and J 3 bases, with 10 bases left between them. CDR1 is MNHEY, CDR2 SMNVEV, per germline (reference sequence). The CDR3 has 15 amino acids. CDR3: CASSLSPFPTDTQYF. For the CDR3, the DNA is TGTGCCAGCAGTTTATCGCCCTTCCCAACAGATACGCAGTATTTT.

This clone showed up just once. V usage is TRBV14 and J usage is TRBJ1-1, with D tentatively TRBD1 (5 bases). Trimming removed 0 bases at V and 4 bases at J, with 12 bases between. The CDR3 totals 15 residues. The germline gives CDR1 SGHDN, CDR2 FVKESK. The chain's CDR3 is CASSQDQGPSTEAFF. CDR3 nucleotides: TGTGCCAGCAGCCAAGATCAGGGACCTTCCACTGAAGCTTTCTTT.

The CDR3 loop reads CASSPRPGLAESTDTQYF. The CDR3 DNA reads TGTGCCAGCAGCCCGCGACCGGGACTAGCGGAAAGCACAGATACGCAGTATTTT. The V and J genes are TRBV7-9 and TRBJ2-3, with TRBD2 matching over 11 bases. V trimming: 5 bases; J trimming: 0 bases; junction bases outside the gene matches: 10. Germline V gene data show CDR1 as SEHNR and CDR2 as FQNEAQ (reference sequence). CDR3 length equals 18 residues.

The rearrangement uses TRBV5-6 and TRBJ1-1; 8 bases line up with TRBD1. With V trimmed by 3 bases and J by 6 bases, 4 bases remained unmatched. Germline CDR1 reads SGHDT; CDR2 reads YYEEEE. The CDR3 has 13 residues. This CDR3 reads CASSSGQGSEAFF. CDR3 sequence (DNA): TGTGCCAGCAGCTCCGGACAGGGATCTGAAGCTTTCTTT.

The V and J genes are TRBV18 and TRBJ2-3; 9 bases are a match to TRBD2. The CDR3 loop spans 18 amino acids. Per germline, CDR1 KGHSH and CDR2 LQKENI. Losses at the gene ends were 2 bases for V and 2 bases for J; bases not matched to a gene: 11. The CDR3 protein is CASSPFSASGNLTDTQYF. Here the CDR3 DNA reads TGTGCCAGCTCACCATTTTCTGCTAGCGGGAACCTCACAGATACGCAGTATTTT.

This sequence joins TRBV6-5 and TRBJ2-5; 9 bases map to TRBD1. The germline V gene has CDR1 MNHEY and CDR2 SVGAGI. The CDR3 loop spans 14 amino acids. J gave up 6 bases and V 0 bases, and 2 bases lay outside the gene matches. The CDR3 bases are TGTGCCAGCAGTTACTCGGGACAGGGCAAGACCCAGTACTTC. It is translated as CASSYSGQGKTQYF.

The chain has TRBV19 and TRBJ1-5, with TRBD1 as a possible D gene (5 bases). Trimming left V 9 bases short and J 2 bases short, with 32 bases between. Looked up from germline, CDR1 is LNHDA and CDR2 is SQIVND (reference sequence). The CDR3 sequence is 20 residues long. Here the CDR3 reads CASHPPAGRGIYSRNQPQHF. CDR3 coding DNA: TGTGCCAGCCACCCCCCGGCAGGGCGGGGGATCTATAGCCGCAATCAGCCCCAGCATTTT. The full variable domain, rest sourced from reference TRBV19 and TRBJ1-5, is DGGITQSPKYLFRKEGQNVTLSCEQNLNHDAMYWYRQDPGQGLRLIYYSQIVNDFQKGDIAEGYSVSREKKESFPLTVTSAQKNPTAFYLCASHPPAGRGIYSRNQPQHFGDGTRLSIL.

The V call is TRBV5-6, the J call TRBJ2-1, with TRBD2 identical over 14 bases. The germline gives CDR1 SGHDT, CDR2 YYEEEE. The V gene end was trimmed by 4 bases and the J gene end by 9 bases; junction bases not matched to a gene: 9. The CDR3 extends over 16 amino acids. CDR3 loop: CASSGTSGRPSSEQFF. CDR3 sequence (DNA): TGTGCCAGCAGCGGGACTAGCGGGAGACCTTCCAGTGAGCAGTTCTTC.

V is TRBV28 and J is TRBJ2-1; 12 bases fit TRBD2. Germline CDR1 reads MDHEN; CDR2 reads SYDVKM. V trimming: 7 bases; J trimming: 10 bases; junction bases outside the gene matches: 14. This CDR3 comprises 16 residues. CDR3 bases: TGTGCCAGCACCCCCTGGCTAGCGGGAGGGGCCGGAGAGCAGTTCTTC. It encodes CASTPWLAGGAGEQFF.